A selection of T cell receptor beta chains follows, all from one sample in a study of T cell responses to AZD1222 COVID-19 vaccine. Method: immunoSEQ multiplex PCR; TCRdb's copy keeps in-frame clones and lacks some. Of some 86,000 clones detected, just over 90% appear once; the ten largest clones hold approximately 5.2%. This material consisted of peripheral blood, taken on day 0 of AZD1222 vaccination. These receptors were taken from an adult in good health. The CDR3 runs from the conserved cysteine through the conserved F or W. The order of the fields is J gene, V gene, clone size, D gene, CDR3 DNA, CDR3 protein. D genes are given only for firm matches. Only some rows state a clone size, as once, few, many or a class for expanded clones.

>TRBJ2-3|TRBV29-1|.|TRBD2
TGCAGCGTTGTTAGCGGGACCGCCACAGATACGCAGTATTTT
CSVVSGTATDTQYF
>TRBJ1-1|TRBV28|.|TRBD1
TGTGCCAGCAGAGGGACAGGGGAAGCTTTCTTT
CASRGTGEAFF
>TRBJ1-4|TRBV6-6|once|.
TGTGCCAGCAGGGATTCGGGGTGGGAAAAACTGTTTTTT
CASRDSGWEKLFF
>TRBJ2-7|TRBV15|.|TRBD1
TGTGCCACCAGCAGTACCGGGACAGGCGGCTCCTACGAGCAGTACTTC
CATSSTGTGGSYEQYF
>TRBJ2-7|TRBV18|few|.
TGTGCCAGCTCACCAACCGGCTACGAGCAGTACTTC
CASSPTGYEQYF
>TRBJ2-5|TRBV6-5|.|TRBD2
TGTGCCAGCAGTTACCTACCGACTAGCGGGACGGAGACCCAGTACTTC
CASSYLPTSGTETQYF
>TRBJ2-7|TRBV29-1|.|.
TGCAGCGTTTTAGACCACCCGGGCGAGCAGTACTTC
CSVLDHPGEQYF
>TRBJ1-2|TRBV5-1|.|TRBD1
TGCGCCAGCAGCTCCGGGACAGGGGGCCTTGGCTACACCTTC
CASSSGTGGLGYTF
>TRBJ2-2|TRBV30|.|.
TGTGCCTGGAGTGAACTGAGGCCCGGGGAGCTGTTTTTT
CAWSELRPGELFF
>TRBJ1-2|TRBV12-3/TRBV12-4|few|TRBD1
TGTGCCAGCAGCCTGACAGGGGACTATGGCTACACCTTC
CASSLTGDYGYTF
>TRBJ2-2|TRBV18|few|.
TGTGCCAGCTCACCACCCTCTAGGACCGGGGAGCTGTTTTTT
CASSPPSRTGELFF
>TRBJ2-1|TRBV12-3/TRBV12-4|.|.
TGTGCCAGCAGTTTGTTGCGGGCGGGGAGGCAGTTCTTC
CASSLLRAGRQFF
>TRBJ2-7|TRBV27|.|TRBD2
TGTGCCAGCAGTCGTAGCGGGATGGGCTACGAGCAGTACTTC
CASSRSGMGYEQYF
>TRBJ1-4|TRBV28|.|.
TGTGCCAGCAGTTTGAGTGGAATTGAAAAACTGTTTTTT
CASSLSGIEKLFF
>TRBJ2-7|TRBV5-4|.|TRBD2
TGTGCAAGTTATCACAGCGGGAGGGCCTACGAGCAGTACTTC
CASYHSGRAYEQYF
>TRBJ2-1|TRBV11-1|.|.
TGTGCCAGCAGCTTCGGTGGCGGCAATGAGCAGTTCTTC
CASSFGGGNEQFF
>TRBJ2-3|TRBV4-3|.|TRBD2
TGCGCCAGCAGCCAAGATGGAGGGAGGGCGAGCACAGATACGCAGTATTTT
CASSQDGGRASTDTQYF
>TRBJ1-2|TRBV18|.|TRBD1
TGTGCCAGCTCATACACAGGGGAGAATTATGGCTACACCTTC
CASSYTGENYGYTF
>TRBJ2-2|TRBV7-2|once|TRBD2
TGTGCCAGCACCCCAAGGGTAGCGGGAGGCTCCGGGGAGCTGTTTTTT
CASTPRVAGGSGELFF
>TRBJ2-2|TRBV12-5|.|TRBD1
TGTGCTAGTGTCAAAATGACAGGGGGCGCCGGCGGGGAGCTGTTTTTT
CASVKMTGGAGGELFF
>TRBJ2-1|TRBV13|.|.
TGTGCCAGCAGCTTAACGACAGTCTCCTACAATGAGCAGTTCTTC
CASSLTTVSYNEQFF
>TRBJ2-7|TRBV7-9|.|.
TGTGCCAGCAGCTTAGCGGGAGTGGACTACGAGCAGTACTTC
CASSLAGVDYEQYF
>TRBJ2-2|TRBV2|.|.
TGTGCCAGCAGTTGGGAACAGGGCCTCACCGGGGAGCTGTTTTTT
CASSWEQGLTGELFF
>TRBJ2-2|TRBV5-1|.|TRBD2
TGCGCCAGCAGCTTGTTCGGCGGGAGGAACACCGGGGAGCTGTTTTTT
CASSLFGGRNTGELFF
>TRBJ2-7|TRBV5-4|.|.
TGTGCCAGCAGCTTGGGGTCTTCCGACTCCTACGAGCAGTACTTC
CASSLGSSDSYEQYF
>TRBJ2-3|TRBV10-2|.|.
TGCGCCACCGCCCCATTTGGTTTGGGAGATACGCAGTATTTT
CATAPFGLGDTQYF
>TRBJ2-2|TRBV5-1|.|TRBD1
TGCGCCAGCAGCTTGGCCACAGGGGTGGCCGGGGAGCTGTTTTTT
CASSLATGVAGELFF
>TRBJ1-2|TRBV19|.|TRBD1
TGTGCCACCCGACAGGGGATTGGCTATGGCTACACCTTC
CATRQGIGYGYTF
>TRBJ2-3|TRBV27|.|.
TGTGCCAGCAGTTTACGGGCTAGCACAGATACGCAGTATTTT
CASSLRASTDTQYF
>TRBJ1-5|TRBV7-9|.|.
TGTGCCAGCAGCTCCGATAGTCAGCCCCAGCATTTT
CASSSDSQPQHF
>TRBJ1-4|TRBV2|.|.
TGTGCCTGCGACCGGAGAGAAAAACTGTTTTTT
CACDRREKLFF
>TRBJ2-1|TRBV6-2/TRBV6-3|.|.
TGTGCCAGCAGTGGCCTGGGGCCCCTATACAATGAGCAGTTCTTC
CASSGLGPLYNEQFF
>TRBJ2-5|TRBV2|once|.
TGTGCCAGCAGTTACGGCGGCTCCATCGAGACCCAGTACTTC
CASSYGGSIETQYF
>TRBJ2-5|TRBV27|.|.
TGTGCCAGCAGTTTAACAGGGAAGGAGACCCAGTACTTC
CASSLTGKETQYF
>TRBJ2-4|TRBV7-2|.|.
TGTGCCAGCAGCTTAGGGGCCAAAAACATTCAGTACTTC
CASSLGAKNIQYF
>TRBJ2-5|TRBV21-1|.|.
TGTGCCAGCAGCAAAGGTAATAGGGGGCCACCCCGAGAGACCCAGTACTTC
CASSKGNRGPPRETQYF
>TRBJ2-7|TRBV3-1/TRBV3-2|.|.
TGTGCCAGCAGCCAAGGACTAGGGGGCGGCGGGCAGTACTTC
CASSQGLGGGGQYF
>TRBJ2-1|TRBV7-8|.|.
TGTGCCACCGGCCCAGCTAATGAGCAGTTCTTC
CATGPANEQFF
>TRBJ2-1|TRBV14|once|TRBD2
TGTGCCAGCAGCCAATATTCCGGGACTAAGCAGTTCTTC
CASSQYSGTKQFF
>TRBJ2-7|TRBV19|.|TRBD2
TGTGCCAGTAGCCTTACTAGCGACTACGAGCAGTACTTC
CASSLTSDYEQYF
>TRBJ2-6|TRBV18|.|.
TGTGCCAGCTCACCACTCAGGTCAGGTTCGGGGGCCAACGTCCTGACTTTC
CASSPLRSGSGANVLTF
>TRBJ2-6|TRBV7-3|.|.
TGTGCCAGCAGCCTAGGAGCCCTCCGCTCTGGGGCCAACGTCCTGACTTTC
CASSLGALRSGANVLTF
>TRBJ2-7|TRBV16|.|.
TGTGCCAGCAGCCAATATTCGACATCCGAGCAGTACTTC
CASSQYSTSEQYF
>TRBJ2-5|TRBV19|.|.
TGTGCCAGTAGTTTCGGGGAGACCCAGTACTTC
CASSFGETQYF
>TRBJ1-6|TRBV9|.|.
TGTGCCAGCAGCGTAGAGCAGAGGGATTCACCCCTCCACTTT
CASSVEQRDSPLHF
>TRBJ1-1|TRBV7-6|.|.
TGTGCCAGCAGCGAATACGCGTTAGGGGCGACTGAAGCTTTCTTT
CASSEYALGATEAFF
>TRBJ2-3|TRBV7-3|.|.
TGTGCCAGCAGCTTAGTCGGGCTAATAGATACGCAGTATTTT
CASSLVGLIDTQYF
>TRBJ1-6|TRBV27|.|.
TGTGCCAGCAGTTTGGCGGGGGCGTTACGGTCACCCCTCCACTTT
CASSLAGALRSPLHF
>TRBJ2-7|TRBV19|.|.
TGTGCCAGTAGTCATGAACAGGGCCTAGACGAGCAGTACTTC
CASSHEQGLDEQYF
>TRBJ1-3|TRBV4-3|.|.
TGCGCCAGCAGCCTCCAGGACCAAGCTGGAAACACCATATATTTT
CASSLQDQAGNTIYF
>TRBJ1-3|TRBV5-4|once|.
TGTGCCAGCAGCTCCAAACAGGGACGCTCTGGAAACACCATATATTTT
CASSSKQGRSGNTIYF
>TRBJ2-2|TRBV11-2|.|TRBD1
TGTGCCAGCAGCTCGACAGGGTCGAACACCGGGGAGCTGTTTTTT
CASSSTGSNTGELFF
>TRBJ2-1|TRBV7-8|.|TRBD1
TGTGCCAGCAGCTTCCGGGACAGGGGGCTCAATGAGCAGTTCTTC
CASSFRDRGLNEQFF
>TRBJ1-1|TRBV7-2|.|TRBD1
TGTGCCAGCAGCTTCGGGACAGCGAACACTGAAGCTTTCTTT
CASSFGTANTEAFF
>TRBJ1-1|TRBV19|once|TRBD1
TGTGCCAGTAGTATATATACAGGGGCCCTAAACACTGAAGCTTTCTTT
CASSIYTGALNTEAFF
>TRBJ1-1|TRBV6-5|.|.
TGTGCCAGCAGTTACGGGCAGGCCAACACTGAAGCTTTCTTT
CASSYGQANTEAFF
>TRBJ2-1|TRBV11-1|.|.
TGTGCCAGCAGCTTAAAAGTTAGCGTCGGGGACAATGAGCAGTTCTTC
CASSLKVSVGDNEQFF
>TRBJ2-2|TRBV9|.|.
TGTGCCAGCAGCCTCCTAGGGACCGGGGAGCTGTTTTTT
CASSLLGTGELFF